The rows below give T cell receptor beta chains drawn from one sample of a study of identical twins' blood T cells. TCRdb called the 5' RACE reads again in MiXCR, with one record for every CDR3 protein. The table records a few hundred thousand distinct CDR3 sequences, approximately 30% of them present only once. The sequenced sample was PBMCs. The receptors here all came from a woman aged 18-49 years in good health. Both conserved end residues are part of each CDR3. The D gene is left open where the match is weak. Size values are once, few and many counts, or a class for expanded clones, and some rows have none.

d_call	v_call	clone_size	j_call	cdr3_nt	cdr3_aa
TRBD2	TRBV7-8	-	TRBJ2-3	TGTGCCAGCAGCGAAACAGCGGGAGGAGGAAATACGCAGTATTTT	CASSETAGGGNTQYF
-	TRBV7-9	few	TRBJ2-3	TGTGCCAGCGCTACCTATGCGGGGGCCGTCACAGATACGCAGTATTTT	CASATYAGAVTDTQYF
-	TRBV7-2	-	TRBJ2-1	TGTGCCAGCAGGTTGTCGCTAGACCAGAATGAGCAGTTCTTC	CASRLSLDQNEQFF
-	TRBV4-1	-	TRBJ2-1	TGCGCCAGCAGCCAAGACCTAGCGTCATACAATGAGCAGTTCTTC	CASSQDLASYNEQFF
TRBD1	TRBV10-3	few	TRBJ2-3	TGTGCCATCAGTAATGGACAGGGCACTTCAGATACGCAGTATTTT	CAISNGQGTSDTQYF
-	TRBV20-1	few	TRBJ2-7	TGCAGTGCTAAGAATTACTACGAGCAGTACTTC	CSAKNYYEQYF
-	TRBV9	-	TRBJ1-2	TGTGCCAGCAGCCCCTCTCTGGGGGATCACACCTTC	CASSPSLGDHTF
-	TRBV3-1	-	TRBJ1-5	TGTGCCAGCAACCAGGCAGGGCTAGGTTCGCCCCAGCATTTT	CASNQAGLGSPQHF
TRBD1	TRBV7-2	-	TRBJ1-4	TGTGCCAGCAGATCAAGGTGGGACAGGGGTGAAAAACTGTTTTTT	CASRSRWDRGEKLFF
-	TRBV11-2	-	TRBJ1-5	TGTGCCAGCAGCCCCCGGGCAGACCGTGATAGGCCCCAGCATTTT	CASSPRADRDRPQHF
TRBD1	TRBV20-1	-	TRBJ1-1	TGCAGTGCTCGGACAGGGAAGATGAAGGGGACTGAAGCTTTCTTT	CSARTGKMKGTEAFF
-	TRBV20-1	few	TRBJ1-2	TGCAGTGCTAGCGCGGACGGGGACTATGGCTACACCTTC	CSASADGDYGYTF
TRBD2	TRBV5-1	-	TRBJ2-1	TGCGCCAGCAGCTTAGTAGCGGGAGGCTATGAGCAGTTCTTC	CASSLVAGGYEQFF
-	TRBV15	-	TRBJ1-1	TGTGCCGCCAGCACTGGGTGGACTGAAGCTTTCTTT	CAASTGWTEAFF
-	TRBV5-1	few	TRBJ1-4	TGCGCCAGCAGCGCCGGGCAAACTAATGAAAAACTGTTTTTT	CASSAGQTNEKLFF
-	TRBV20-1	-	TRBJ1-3	TGCAGCCCAATTTGGGAAACGACAGGCCAGAGCTCTGGAAACACCATATATTTT	CSPIWETTGQSSGNTIYF
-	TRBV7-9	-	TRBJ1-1	TGTGCCAGCAGCTTAGAGTTTCCCGCTGAAGCTTTCTTT	CASSLEFPAEAFF
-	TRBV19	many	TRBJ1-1	TGTGCCACCGCGAGGAACACTGAAGCTTTCTTT	CATARNTEAFF
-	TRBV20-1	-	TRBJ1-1	TGCAGTGCTATCAGGGGTGGCGACACTGAAGCTTTCTTT	CSAIRGGDTEAFF
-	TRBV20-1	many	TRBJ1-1	TGCAGTGCTAGGGGACCAATGAACACTGAAGCTTTCTTT	CSARGPMNTEAFF
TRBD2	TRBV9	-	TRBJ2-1	TGTGCCAGCAGCGCTGGGACTAGCGGGGGGGCCTCCTACAATGAGCAGTTCTTC	CASSAGTSGGASYNEQFF
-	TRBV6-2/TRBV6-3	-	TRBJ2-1	TGTGCCAGCAGTTACTCGTGGGGGCCGTTAAATGAGCAGTTCTTC	CASSYSWGPLNEQFF
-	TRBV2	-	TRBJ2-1	TGTGCCAGCAGTGAAGCGGGGCCCAGCTCCTACAATGAGCAGTTCTTC	CASSEAGPSSYNEQFF
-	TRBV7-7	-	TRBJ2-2	TGTGCCAGCAGCTTGACGCTAACCCACACCGGGGAGCTGTTTTTT	CASSLTLTHTGELFF
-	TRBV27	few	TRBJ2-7	TGTGCCAGCATTGCCCCAGCTGCTCTCGAGCAGTACTTC	CASIAPAALEQYF
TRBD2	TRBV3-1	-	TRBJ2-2	TGTGCCAGCAGCCCGACTAGCGCGGACGGGGAGCTGTTTTTT	CASSPTSADGELFF
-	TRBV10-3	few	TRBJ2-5	TGTGCCATCAGTGATGGGGAGACCCAGTACTTC	CAISDGETQYF
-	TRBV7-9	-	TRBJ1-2	TGTGCCAGCAGCTTAGCGCCGAGGCAGACTAACTATGGCTACACCTTC	CASSLAPRQTNYGYTF
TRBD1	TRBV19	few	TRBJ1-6	TGTGCCAGTAGGCCGGGACAGGGCTATTCACCCCTCCACTTT	CASRPGQGYSPLHF
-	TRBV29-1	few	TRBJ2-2	TGCAGCGTTGAGGGTAACGTGAACACCGGGGAGCTGGTTTTT	CSVEGNVNTGELVF
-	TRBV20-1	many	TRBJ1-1	TGCAGTGCTAGATTTGAGGACTTAAACACTGAAGCTTTCTTT	CSARFEDLNTEAFF
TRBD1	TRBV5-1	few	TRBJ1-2	TGCGCCAGCAGCACCGGACAGGGGGAAAATGGCTACACCTTC	CASSTGQGENGYTF
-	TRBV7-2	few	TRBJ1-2	TGTGCCAGCAGTCCCGGCTGGGGCCGGGGCTACACCTTC	CASSPGWGRGYTF
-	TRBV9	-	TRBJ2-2	TGTGCCAGCAGCGTACAGGGATCGAACACCGGGGAGCTGTTTTTT	CASSVQGSNTGELFF
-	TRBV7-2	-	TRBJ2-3	TGTGCCAGCAGCTCTCCCACGACCCCAGATACGCAGTATTTT	CASSSPTTPDTQYF
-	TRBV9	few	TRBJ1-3	TGTGCCAGCAGCGTAGTTCCACACAGCTCTGGAAACACCATATATTTT	CASSVVPHSSGNTIYF
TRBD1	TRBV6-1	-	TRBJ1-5	TGTGCCAGCAGTGAACGGGACAGGCAAAATCAGCCCCAGCATTTT	CASSERDRQNQPQHF